The TCR beta chain described here comes from a study of regulatory T cells in long-lasting Graves disease. This clonotype was detected many times. Germline lookup yields CDR1 MNHEY and CDR2 SVGAGI. Trimming pared 6 bases from V and 3 bases from J, leaving 2 bases between. The CDR3 has 10 residues. The sample's time point: persistent/refractory GD, antithyroid drugs over 5 years with positive TRAb. Following extraction of RNA from PBMCs, that RNA was used to make the TCR library. To make TCR beta libraries, researchers used iRepertoire HTBI primers and Arm-PCR of CDR3 regions. TCRdb passed the multiplex PCR reads through MiXCR, listing each CDR3 protein once. The profile shows some 340,000 distinct CDR3 sequences, roughly 23% of them singletons.

The clonotype was recovered from a woman aged 40 to 49 with Graves disease. The rearrangement links TRBV6-5 to TRBJ1-1; D is ambiguous. The specimen comprised peripheral blood mononuclear cells (PBMCs), sampled when the disease was refractory, from a patient treated with antithyroid drugs. CDR3 DNA: TGTGCCAGCAGGTACACTGAAGCTTTCTTT. It encodes CASRYTEAFF.